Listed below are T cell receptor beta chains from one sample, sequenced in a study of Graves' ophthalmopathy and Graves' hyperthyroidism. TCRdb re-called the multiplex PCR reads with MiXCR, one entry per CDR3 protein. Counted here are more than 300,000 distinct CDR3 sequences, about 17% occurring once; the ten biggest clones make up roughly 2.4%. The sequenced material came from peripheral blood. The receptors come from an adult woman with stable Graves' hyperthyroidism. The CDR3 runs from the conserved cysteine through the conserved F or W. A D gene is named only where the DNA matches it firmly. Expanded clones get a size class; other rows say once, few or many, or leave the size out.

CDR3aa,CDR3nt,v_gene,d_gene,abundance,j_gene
CSVDLGMNTEAFF,TGCAGCGTTGATTTGGGCATGAACACTGAAGCTTTCTTT,TRBV29-1,NA,NA,TRBJ1-1
CASGSQGAYEQYF,TGTGCTAGTGGTTCCCAGGGGGCCTACGAGCAGTACTTC,TRBV12-5,TRBD1,many,TRBJ2-7
CASSGGTSGNEQFF,TGTGCCAGCAGTGGGGGGACTAGTGGCAATGAGCAGTTCTTC,TRBV2,TRBD2,many,TRBJ2-1
CASFPGGHYGYTF,TGTGCCAGCTTCCCAGGGGGGCACTATGGCTACACCTTC,TRBV6-5,TRBD1,many,TRBJ1-2
CASSPGGTLQETQYF,TGTGCCAGCTCCCCGGGGGGGACCCTCCAAGAGACCCAGTACTTC,TRBV6-1,TRBD2,NA,TRBJ2-5
CASSLAGTGQTQYF,TGCGCCAGCAGCTTGGCCGGGACAGGACAAACCCAGTACTTC,TRBV5-1,TRBD1,many,TRBJ2-5
CASNKPGTPYGYTF,TGTGCCAGTAATAAACCCGGGACGCCATATGGCTACACCTTC,TRBV19,NA,many,TRBJ1-2
CASSLGTPYSNQPQHF,TGTGCCAGCAGTTTAGGGACACCGTATAGCAATCAGCCCCAGCATTTT,TRBV12-3/TRBV12-4,NA,many,TRBJ1-5
CASSFLRDRGDQETQYF,TGTGCCAGCAGCTTTCTCCGGGACAGGGGTGACCAAGAGACCCAGTACTTC,TRBV5-5,TRBD1,many,TRBJ2-5
CASSVPRHGELFF,TGTGCCAGCAGTGTTCCTAGACACGGGGAGCTGTTTTTT,TRBV2,NA,many,TRBJ2-2
CASSYKTPLGNQPQHF,TGTGCCAGCAGTTACAAGACACCCCTCGGCAATCAGCCCCAGCATTTT,TRBV6-2/TRBV6-3,NA,many,TRBJ1-5
CASSGGKAGNHQPQHF,TGTGCCAGCAGTGGTGGGAAGGCAGGGAACCATCAGCCCCAGCATTTT,TRBV2,NA,many,TRBJ1-5
CASSPGLAGINEQFF,TGTGCCAGCAGCCCGGGACTAGCGGGAATAAATGAGCAGTTCTTC,TRBV27,TRBD2,few,TRBJ2-1
CSARDTRTGDEQYF,TGCAGTGCTAGAGATACACGGACAGGGGACGAGCAGTACTTC,TRBV20-1,TRBD1,few,TRBJ2-7
CATSRELSRNEQYF,TGTGCCACCAGCAGAGAGCTGAGCCGCAACGAGCAGTACTTC,TRBV15,NA,NA,TRBJ2-7
CASRPGLDSYEQYF,TGCGCCAGCAGACCGGGACTAGACTCCTACGAGCAGTACTTC,TRBV5-1,TRBD2,NA,TRBJ2-7
CSARDRGGLSPLHF,TGCAGTGCTAGAGATCGAGGGGGCTTGTCACCCCTCCACTTT,TRBV20-1,TRBD1,many,TRBJ1-6
CSVAGSQKGQAKNSYEQYF,TGCAGCGTTGCAGGCAGTCAAAAAGGACAGGCCAAAAATTCCTACGAGCAGTACTTC,TRBV29-1,TRBD1,many,TRBJ2-7
CATKDRSDEAFF,TGTGCCACGAAGGACAGGTCAGATGAAGCTTTCTTT,TRBV10-3,TRBD1,many,TRBJ1-1
CASSPTGTDGELFF,TGTGCCAGCAGCCCAACCGGGACCGACGGGGAGCTGTTTTTT,TRBV3-1,NA,NA,TRBJ2-2
CASMPTGDPGELFF,TGTGCCAGCATGCCGACAGGGGACCCCGGGGAGCTGTTTTTT,TRBV13,TRBD1,NA,TRBJ2-2
CASSLVGGAGPQHF,TGCGCCAGCAGCTTGGTAGGGGGCGCGGGGCCCCAGCATTTT,TRBV5-1,TRBD1,many,TRBJ1-5
CASSSGGTVPTEAFF,TGTGCCAGCAGCTCCGGGGGGACCGTCCCTACTGAAGCTTTCTTT,TRBV7-9,NA,many,TRBJ1-1
CSARGGRTEAFF,TGCAGTGCTAGAGGTGGCCGGACTGAAGCTTTCTTT,TRBV20-1,NA,many,TRBJ1-1
CASSRTEKETQYF,TGTGCCAGCAGTCGGACGGAAAAAGAGACCCAGTACTTC,TRBV28,NA,NA,TRBJ2-5
CASSFGGVSYEQYF,TGTGCCAGCTCCTTTGGCGGGGTTTCGTACGAGCAGTACTTC,TRBV6-1,NA,few,TRBJ2-7
CASSQDPREGHEQYF,TGCGCCAGCAGCCAAGATCCGCGGGAGGGCCACGAGCAGTACTTC,TRBV4-1,TRBD2,NA,TRBJ2-7
CASSPTGGTELYEQYF,TGTGCCAGCAGCCCCACTGGAGGGACAGAGCTCTACGAGCAGTACTTC,TRBV7-2,NA,many,TRBJ2-7
CASSLAGRINQPQHF,TGTGCCAGCAGTTTAGCAGGAAGAATCAATCAGCCCCAGCATTTT,TRBV27,NA,many,TRBJ1-5
CASSLAVAGNTIYF,TGTGCCAGCAGCTTAGCGGTAGCTGGAAACACCATATATTTT,TRBV7-6,NA,many,TRBJ1-3
CASSSRAGGTDTQYF,TGTGCCAGCAGCTCCCGTGCGGGAGGCACAGATACGCAGTATTTT,TRBV13,TRBD2,NA,TRBJ2-3
CASSQDGEGYTF,TGTGCCAGCAGTCAGGACGGTGAAGGCTACACCTTC,TRBV28,NA,many,TRBJ1-2
CASREAGTLDEQYF,TGTGCCAGCAGGGAGGCGGGGACACTCGACGAGCAGTACTTC,TRBV6-1,NA,many,TRBJ2-7
CASSLNPYEQYF,TGTGCCAGCAGCCTTAACCCCTACGAGCAGTACTTC,TRBV7-2,NA,many,TRBJ2-7
CASKALLPLNTEAFF,TGTGCCAGCAAAGCCCTACTTCCCCTGAACACTGAAGCTTTCTTT,TRBV12-3/TRBV12-4,NA,NA,TRBJ1-1
CASSRGGEWKTQYF,TGTGCCAGCAGCCGCGGAGGGGAGTGGAAGACCCAGTACTTC,TRBV12-3/TRBV12-4,NA,many,TRBJ2-5
CASSPRTAGNTIYF,TGTGCCAGCAGTCCCCGGACAGCGGGAAACACCATATATTTT,TRBV12-3/TRBV12-4,NA,many,TRBJ1-3
CASSLSTLETQYF,TGTGCCAGCAGTTTATCCACGCTCGAGACCCAGTACTTC,TRBV27,NA,many,TRBJ2-5
CASSWPGGRYEQYF,TGTGCCAGCAGTTGGCCGGGCGGGAGGTACGAGCAGTACTTC,TRBV28,TRBD2,many,TRBJ2-7
CASSSRTPNTEAFF,TGTGCCAGCAGCTCCCGGACACCGAACACTGAAGCTTTCTTT,TRBV7-2,NA,many,TRBJ1-1
CSARVVPGSYEQYF,TGCAGTGCTAGAGTGGTCCCAGGATCCTACGAGCAGTACTTC,TRBV20-1,NA,many,TRBJ2-7
CSARARRGARDGYTF,TGCAGTGCTAGAGCCCGACGTGGGGCGCGAGATGGCTACACCTTC,TRBV20-1,NA,NA,TRBJ1-2
CASSLAGIAGELFF,TGTGCCAGCAGTTTAGCGGGAATCGCCGGGGAGCTGTTTTTT,TRBV12-3/TRBV12-4,NA,NA,TRBJ2-2
CATQEGAGELFF,TGTGCCACCCAGGAGGGGGCCGGGGAGCTGTTTTTT,TRBV24-1,NA,many,TRBJ2-2
CASSLWAGVWEYGYTF,TGTGCCAGCAGTTTATGGGCAGGGGTCTGGGAATATGGCTACACCTTC,TRBV28,NA,NA,TRBJ1-2